What follows are 16 T cell receptor beta chains derived from one specimen sequenced in a study of blood T cell repertoires in COVID-19. Sequencing used immunoSEQ multiplex PCR; TCRdb keeps in-frame clones, though not all of them. The table shows roughly 300,000 clones, with about 90% occurring only once. Sequencing used peripheral blood. These receptors came from a middle-aged woman who had recovered from COVID-19.

The chain carries TRBV29-1 and TRBJ2-3, with TRBD2 identical over 7 bases. The V gene end was trimmed by 4 bases and the J gene end by 4 bases; junction bases not matched to a gene: 5. The CDR3 loop spans 13 amino acids. Germline values: CDR1 SQVTM, CDR2 ANQGSEA. In DNA form, the CDR3 reads TGCAGCGTTGTGCGGGGGTCCCCAGATACGCAGTATTTT. Protein sequence: CSVVRGSPDTQYF.

J is TRBJ1-5 and V is TRBV30; 7 nucleotides match TRBD1. The germline V gene has CDR1 GTSNPN and CDR2 SVGIG (reference sequence). The CDR3 is made up of 14 amino acids. V lost 3 bases, J lost 4 bases, and 6 bases stayed unmatched. CDR3 DNA: TGTGCCTGGAGGCGGGACAGCCGGAATCAGCCCCAGCATTTT. It specifies CAWRRDSRNQPQHF.

This clone was seen only a few times. V and J are TRBV7-2 and TRBJ2-4; 7 bases line up with TRBD1. The CDR3 spans 13 residues. V was pared by 1 base and J by 6 bases, with 0 bases of the junction left unmatched. The germline V gene encodes CDR1 SGHTA and CDR2 FQGNSA. CDR3 amino acids: CASSLGQGNIQYF. CDR3 DNA sequence: TGTGCCAGCAGCTTAGGACAGGGAAACATTCAGTACTTC. Full variable domain (rest looked up from reference TRBV7-2 and TRBJ2-4): GAGVSQSPSNKVTEKGKDVELRCDPISGHTALYWYRQSLGQGLEFLIYFQGNSAPDKSGLPSDRFSAERTGGSVSTLTIQRTQQEDSAVYLCASSLGQGNIQYFGAGTRLSVL.

The table lists this clone with a count of one. The genes are TRBV30 and TRBJ2-7, with a possible D match to TRBD2 (5 bases). Per the germline V gene, CDR1 is GTSNPN and CDR2 is SVGIG (reference sequence). The germline V and J ends were trimmed by 2 bases and 7 bases, with 15 bases remaining between them. This CDR3 contains 13 residues. The CDR3 DNA is TGTGCCTGGAGTTATAGTCCCTCGGGGGAGCAGTACTTC. It specifies CAWSYSPSGEQYF.

This clone came up once. The CDR3 here is CGGGWGTEAFF. In nucleotides, the CDR3 is TGCGGCGGGGGGTGGGGCACTGAAGCTTTCTTT. This rearrangement joins TRBV20-1 to TRBJ1-1; D might be TRBD1 (5 bases). The CDR3 spans 11 residues. Germline values: CDR1 DFQATT, CDR2 SNEGSKA (reference sequence).

This chain connects TRBV5-6 to TRBJ1-2, with TRBD1 matching 8 bases. V lost 4 bases, J lost 3 bases, and 8 bases stayed unmatched. This CDR3 comprises 15 residues. Germline V gives CDR1 SGHDT, CDR2 YYEEEE. The CDR3 is CASSLRDRYHYGYTF. CDR3 DNA sequence: TGTGCCAGCAGCCTCCGGGACAGGTACCACTATGGCTACACCTTC.

In the case of this clone: Other DNA sequences from this sample encode an identical CDR3 as well. V is TRBV5-1 and J is TRBJ2-3, with 7 bases lining up with TRBD2. The V segment lost 0 bases and the J segment 1 base; nucleotides outside the gene matches: 2. This CDR3 contains 15 residues. The germline V gene encodes CDR1 SGHRS and CDR2 YFSETQ. The CDR3 DNA is TGCGCCAGCAGCTTGGGGACTAGAGGCACAGATACGCAGTATTTT. Its protein is CASSLGTRGTDTQYF.

The V call is TRBV5-1, the J call TRBJ2-1; D may be TRBD1 (6 bases). The CDR3 spans 14 residues. Trimming cost V 7 bases and J 9 bases, with 20 bases left between them. Germline V CDR1 and CDR2: SGHRS, YFSETQ. As DNA, the CDR3 is TGCGCCAGCGAGAACCAGCCGGACAGCGGTGAGCAGTTCTTC. This sequence encodes CASENQPDSGEQFF. Using reference TRBV5-1 and TRBJ2-1 for the parts outside the CDR3, the full variable domain is KAGVTQTPRYLIKTRGQQVTLSCSPISGHRSVSWYQQTPGQGLQFLFEYFSETQRNKGNFPGRFSGRQFSNSRSEMNVSTLELGDSALYLCASENQPDSGEQFFGPGTRLTVL.

This chain connects TRBV7-9 to TRBJ1-2; D not resolved. Germline values: CDR1 SEHNR, CDR2 FQNEAQ (reference sequence). V gave up 5 bases and J gave up 1 base, with 5 bases separating them. The CDR3 totals 12 residues. CDR3: CASSGDNYGYTF. DNA of the CDR3: TGTGCCAGCAGCGGAGATAACTATGGCTACACCTTC.

The gene calls are TRBV10-1 and TRBJ1-1; 10 positions match TRBD1. CDR1 WNHNN and CDR2 SYGVQD come from the germline V gene (reference sequence). Losses at the gene ends were 6 bases for V and 2 bases for J; bases not matched to a gene: 3. The CDR3 runs 14 residues. The CDR3 is CASSRDRGNTEAFF. CDR3 in DNA: TGCGCCAGCAGCCGGGACAGGGGTAACACTGAAGCTTTCTTT.

This clone has more than one count but fewer than ten. The chain is built from TRBV23-1 and TRBJ2-1; a possible D gene is TRBD2 (6 bases). TRBV23-1 is an ORF for which the function is uncertain. This CDR3 is built from 16 residues. V shed 1 base and J shed 3 bases, with 13 bases lying between them. The chain's CDR3 is CASSQYRGSGYNEQFF. The CDR3 nucleotides read TGCGCCAGCAGTCAATATCGGGGGTCTGGCTACAATGAGCAGTTCTTC.

The chain employs TRBV27 and TRBJ2-5, with a possible D match to TRBD1 (5 bases). V gave up 6 bases and J gave up 0 bases, with 11 bases separating them. The CDR3 covers 14 residues. Germline-derived CDR1 and CDR2 are MNHEY and SMNVEV (reference sequence). DNA of the CDR3: TGTGCCAGCAGCAGAGACAGAAACCAAGAGACCCAGTACTTC. It translates to CASSRDRNQETQYF.

The gene calls are TRBV28 and TRBJ1-6, with 7 bases lining up with TRBD1. With 6 bases clipped from V and 7 bases from J, the junction kept 6 bases outside the gene matches. Germline assignment: CDR1 MDHEN and CDR2 SYDVKM. This CDR3 is 14 amino acids long. The CDR3 reads CASSPPGQNSPLHF. The CDR3 DNA sequence: TGTGCCAGCAGCCCCCCGGGACAGAATTCACCCCTCCACTTT.

The rearrangement joins TRBV19 to TRBJ1-4; no definite D call. The germline gives CDR1 LNHDA, CDR2 SQIVND (reference sequence). CDR3 size: 15 residues. Trimming stripped 6 bases from V and 7 bases from J, with 18 bases between. The CDR3 here is CASSPWGGEGEKLFF. In nucleotides, the CDR3 is TGTGCCAGTAGCCCGTGGGGTGGAGAGGGTGAAAAACTGTTTTTT.

The chain combines TRBV5-6 with TRBJ1-2, with 7 bases aligning to TRBD1. The CDR3 extends over 15 amino acids. The trim removed 4 bases at V and 7 bases at J, leaving 13 bases unmatched. CDR1 SGHDT and CDR2 YYEEEE come from the germline V gene. DNA of the CDR3: TGTGCCAGCAGCCCTCTGGGTAACAGGGGAATTGGCTACACCTTC. Protein: CASSPLGNRGIGYTF.

The V gene is TRBV2, the J gene TRBJ2-7; tentatively, D is TRBD2 (6 bases). Germline V gene lookup returns CDR1 SNHLY and CDR2 FYNNEI. The CDR3 is made up of 15 amino acids. V lost 2 bases, J lost 4 bases, and 15 bases lay in between. The DNA of the CDR3 is TGTGCCAGCAGTGAACTGGGCGGGGTTTGGTACGAGCAGTACTTC. It translates to CASSELGGVWYEQYF. Together with reference TRBV2 and TRBJ2-7, the CDR3 gives the full variable domain: EPEVTQTPSHQVTQMGQEVILRCVPISNHLYFYWYRQILGQKVEFLVSFYNNEISEKSEIFDDQFSVERPDGSNFTLKIRSTKLEDSAMYFCASSELGGVWYEQYFGPGTRLTVT.